This TCR beta chain was sequenced for a study of cytomegalovirus exposure and HLA in healthy donors. This CDR3 contains 14 residues. The germline V and J ends were trimmed by 6 bases and 2 bases, with 13 bases remaining between them. Germline CDR1 and CDR2: SGDLS and YYNGEE. From the 120-subject validation cohort, which was separate from the approximately 720-subject first cohort, the donors were drawn. TCRdb keeps only in-frame clones here, not all; method: immunoSEQ multiplex PCR. The sample records over 150,000 clones, about 80% being singletons. Whole-study findings and limits: There were three CMV-associated chains whose specificity for CMV antigens was confirmed in vitro. The study flagged roughly 150 TCR beta chains as cytomegalovirus-associated. Among TCR sequences, most were rare, though some public TCRs appeared in many donors.

To note about this clone: What it binds is not known.

The rearrangement uses TRBV9 and TRBJ2-3; D is possibly TRBD1 (6 bases). Sequenced: PBMCs. The sequence derives from a woman younger than 35 in good health and CMV-seropositive. The CDR3 sequence is CASNLGGFTDTQYF. CDR3 coding DNA: TGTGCCAGCAACCTAGGGGGATTCACAGATACGCAGTATTTT.